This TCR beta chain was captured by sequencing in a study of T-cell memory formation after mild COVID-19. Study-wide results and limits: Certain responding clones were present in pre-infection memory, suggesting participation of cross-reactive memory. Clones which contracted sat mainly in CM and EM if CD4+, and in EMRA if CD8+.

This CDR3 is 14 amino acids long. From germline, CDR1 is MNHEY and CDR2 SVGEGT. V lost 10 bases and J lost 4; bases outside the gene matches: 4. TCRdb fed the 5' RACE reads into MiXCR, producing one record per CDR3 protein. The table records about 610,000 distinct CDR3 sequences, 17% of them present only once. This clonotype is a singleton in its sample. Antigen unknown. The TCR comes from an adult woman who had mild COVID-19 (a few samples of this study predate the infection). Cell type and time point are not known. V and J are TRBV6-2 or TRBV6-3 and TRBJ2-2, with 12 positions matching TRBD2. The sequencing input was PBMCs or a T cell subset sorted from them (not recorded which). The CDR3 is CATRTSGATGELFF. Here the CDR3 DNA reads TGTGCCACCAGGACTAGCGGGGCCACCGGGGAGCTGTTTTTT.